These T cell receptor beta chains were read from a single sample in a study of T cell repertoires in cytomegalovirus infection. TCRdb re-derived calls from the reads in MiXCR, one entry per CDR3 protein. The data hold approximately 56,000 distinct CDR3 sequences, with about 18% observed a single time. Antigens for these TCRs are unknown. Sequenced material: CD8+ T cells from cultured PBMCs, taken from culture after CMV antigen stimulation. The receptors stem from a human donor in good health (CMV status not recorded). Some clones in this sample may be carry-over from other donors' samples. Each CDR3 is given with its conserved first and last residue. Fields, in order: V gene, D gene, J gene, clone size, CDR3 protein, CDR3 DNA. D genes are given only for firm matches. The listing skips clone size in some rows; elsewhere it reads once, few, many or a size class.

TRBV5-5	.	TRBJ2-3	few	CASSLVGSTDTQYF	TGTGCCAGCAGCTTGGTTGGTAGCACAGATACGCAGTATTTT
TRBV10-3	.	TRBJ1-5	.	CAISESETRQPQHF	TGTGCCATCAGTGAGTCAGAGACCAGACAGCCCCAGCATTTT
TRBV7-8	.	TRBJ1-2	.	CASSRELGTDHNYGYTF	TGTGCCAGCAGTCGGGAGTTGGGGACGGACCATAACTATGGCTACACCTTC
TRBV2	.	TRBJ1-4	.	CASSEDANEKLFF	TGTGCCAGCAGTGAGGATGCTAATGAAAAACTGTTTTTT
TRBV5-5	.	TRBJ1-1	.	CASRDRMNTEAFF	TGTGCCAGCAGGGACAGAATGAACACTGAAGCTTTCTTT
TRBV7-6	TRBD2	TRBJ2-1	.	CASSGYTTSGGSSSYNEQFF	TGTGCCAGCAGTGGCTACACGACTAGCGGGGGGTCATCCTCCTACAATGAGCAGTTCTTC
TRBV20-1	.	TRBJ1-4	.	CSARGGPNEKLFF	TGCAGTGCTAGGGGGGGACCTAATGAAAAACTGTTTTTT
TRBV7-6	TRBD1	TRBJ1-2	few	CASSPGGEGYGYTF	TGTGCCAGCAGCCCAGGGGGGGAAGGATATGGCTACACCTTC
TRBV12-3/TRBV12-4	.	TRBJ2-5	.	CASSLSGPGMETQYF	TGTGCCAGCAGTTTGAGCGGCCCTGGGATGGAGACCCAGTACTTC
TRBV5-5	.	TRBJ2-7	few	CASSLDTTYEQYF	TGTGCCAGCAGCTTGGACACTACCTACGAGCAGTACTTC
TRBV6-8	TRBD1	TRBJ2-7	.	CASSYSIDRAYEQYF	TGTGCCAGCAGTTACTCGATCGACAGGGCCTACGAGCAGTACTTC
TRBV11-3	.	TRBJ2-1	few	CASSFGPENQFF	TGTGCCAGCAGCTTCGGACCCGAAAACCAGTTCTTC
TRBV7-8	.	TRBJ1-5	few	CASSLWGYQPQHF	TGTGCCAGCAGCTTATGGGGGTATCAGCCCCAGCATTTT
TRBV4-1	.	TRBJ2-1	few	CASSQDLQSSEQFF	TGTGCCAGCAGCCAAGATTTACAGTCCTCCGAGCAGTTCTTC
TRBV10-3	.	TRBJ2-1	once	CAVKGSSEGNEQFF	TGTGCCGTAAAGGGGTCCAGTGAGGGCAATGAGCAGTTCTTC
TRBV7-2	.	TRBJ1-2	.	CAREIWLDGANYGYTF	TGTGCCAGGGAAATCTGGCTGGACGGAGCTAACTATGGCTACACCTTC
TRBV27	TRBD2	TRBJ2-1	.	CASSLGLAGGRNEQFF	TGTGCCAGCAGTTTAGGACTAGCGGGGGGGCGGAATGAGCAGTTCTTC
TRBV5-1	.	TRBJ1-1	.	CASSPEVGSWTEAFF	TGCGCCAGCAGCCCCGAGGTGGGCAGCTGGACTGAAGCTTTCTTT
TRBV4-1	TRBD2	TRBJ2-3	.	CASSQDRSGGAGDTQYF	TGCGCCAGCAGCCAAGATCGTAGCGGGGGGGCCGGAGATACGCAGTATTTT
TRBV28	.	TRBJ1-5	.	CASSFALKGQPQHF	TGTGCCAGCAGTTTCGCCCTTAAGGGACAGCCCCAGCATTTT
TRBV12-3/TRBV12-4	TRBD1	TRBJ1-1	.	CARPMDRGQAFF	TGTGCCAGACCAATGGACAGGGGACAAGCTTTCTTT
TRBV7-9	.	TRBJ2-2	once	CASSSGRTGELFF	TGTGCCAGCAGCTCCGGCCGCACCGGGGAGCTGTTTTTT
TRBV7-2	.	TRBJ2-3	.	CASNIWGGRKTDTQYF	TGTGCCAGCAACATATGGGGCGGGCGGAAGACAGATACGCAGTATTTT
TRBV2	.	TRBJ2-6	.	CASRDRGNVLTF	TGTGCCAGCCGGGACCGAGGAAACGTCCTGACTTTC
TRBV7-6	.	TRBJ2-3	medium-sized	CASSPSRGATDTQYF	TGTGCCAGCAGCCCCTCCCGGGGGGCCACAGATACGCAGTATTTT
TRBV12-3/TRBV12-4	TRBD2	TRBJ2-3	once	CASRLAGGGDTQYF	TGTGCCAGCAGACTAGCGGGGGGCGGAGATACGCAGTATTTT
TRBV7-2	.	TRBJ1-1	few	CASSLAYGNTEAFF	TGTGCCAGCAGCTTAGCGTATGGGAACACTGAAGCTTTCTTT
TRBV6-5	.	TRBJ2-7	.	CASSSIDYEQYF	TGTGCCAGCAGCTCAATCGACTACGAGCAGTACTTC
TRBV9	.	TRBJ1-1	.	CASSVKGQGVTEAFF	TGTGCCAGCAGCGTAAAAGGGCAAGGAGTCACTGAAGCTTTCTTT
TRBV24-1	.	TRBJ2-2	.	CATSDLKTGSTGELFF	TGTGCCACCAGTGATTTAAAGACAGGCTCAACCGGGGAGCTGTTTTTT
TRBV6-6	.	TRBJ1-2	few	CASSARTGRDGYTF	TGTGCCAGCAGTGCCCGAACAGGGAGAGATGGCTACACCTTC
TRBV30	.	TRBJ1-1	.	CAWTPGLITEAFF	TGTGCCTGGACCCCAGGGTTAATCACTGAAGCTTTCTTT
TRBV6-5	.	TRBJ2-2	few	CASRAGGELFF	TGTGCCAGCAGGGCGGGGGGGGAGCTGTTTTTT
TRBV7-9	.	TRBJ2-5	.	CASSAQGPETQYF	TGTGCCAGCAGCGCCCAGGGGCCAGAGACCCAGTACTTC